This T cell receptor (beta chain) was found in a study of control samples from healthy donors and cancer patients. The data were produced by immunoSEQ multiplex PCR, yet TCRdb's version contains in-frame clones alone and is incomplete. This table holds 70,000 or so clones, roughly 91% found once. The germline gives CDR1 MNHEY, CDR2 SVGAGI. There are 13 residues in the CDR3. The V gene lost 6 bases and the J gene lost 8 bases, with 16 bases spanning the gap. This chain connects TRBV6-5 to TRBJ2-5; D may be TRBD1 or TRBD2 (5 bases each). Material: PBMCs. The receptor's source is a man between 60 and 75 years old with lung cancer. The CDR3 region is CASSLGPTDTQYF. DNA for the CDR3: TGTGCCAGCAGCCTGGGACCGACGGATACCCAGTACTTC.